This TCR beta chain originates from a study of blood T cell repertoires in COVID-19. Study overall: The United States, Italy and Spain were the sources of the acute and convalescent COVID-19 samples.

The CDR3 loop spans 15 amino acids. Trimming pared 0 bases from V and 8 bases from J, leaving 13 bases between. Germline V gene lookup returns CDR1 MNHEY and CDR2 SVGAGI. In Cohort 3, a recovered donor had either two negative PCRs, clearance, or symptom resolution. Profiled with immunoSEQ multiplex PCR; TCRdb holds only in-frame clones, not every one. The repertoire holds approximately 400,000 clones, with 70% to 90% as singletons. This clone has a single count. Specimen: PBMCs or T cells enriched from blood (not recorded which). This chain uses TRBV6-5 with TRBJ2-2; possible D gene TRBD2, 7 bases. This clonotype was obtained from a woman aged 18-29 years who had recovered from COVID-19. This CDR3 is CASSYSDGGRGELFF. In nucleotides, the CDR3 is TGTGCCAGCAGTTACTCGGACGGGGGGCGTGGGGAGCTGTTTTTT.